The 19 T cell receptor beta chains in this list originate from one sample, sequenced in a study of cytomegalovirus exposure and HLA in healthy donors (TCRdb year 2017). Library preparation employed the immunoSEQ multiplex PCR assay. Entries here come from immuneACCESS through TCRdb and include only in-frame sequences with V and J called. Some clones fail to appear in such tables; in the studies checked, an unresolved V gene covers under half of the shortfall, and the cause of the remainder is unknown. This sample holds 68,000 or so clones; about 90% were observed only once. The top ten clonotypes cover 2.5% to 4% of the sample. Sequenced sample: PBMCs. The receptors were gathered from a young man in good health and CMV-seronegative.

Here the CDR3 reads CAWSGTREPQHF. CDR3 DNA sequence: TGTGCCTGGAGTGGGACTAGAGAGCCCCAGCATTTT. The chain combines TRBV30 with TRBJ1-5; D gene ambiguous. The V end lost 1 base, the J end lost 8 bases, and 9 bases lay between the germline ends. Germline V CDR1 and CDR2: GTSNPN, SVGIG (reference sequence). The CDR3 runs to 12 residues.

In its sample, this clone was seen a few times. The chain has TRBV4-3 and TRBJ1-1; 7 bases line up with TRBD1. The CDR3 totals 15 residues. V dropped 2 bases and J dropped 2; count of bases not matched to a gene: 5. Per germline, CDR1 LGHNA and CDR2 YSLEER. The CDR3 DNA follows: TGCGCCAGCAGCCAAAGGACAGGATATAACACTGAAGCTTTCTTT. Its protein product is CASSQRTGYNTEAFF.

This chain links TRBV28 with TRBJ1-2; no firm D call. Trimming took 1 base from V and 1 from J, leaving 7 bases between them. There are 14 residues in the CDR3. Germline-derived CDR1 and CDR2 are MDHEN and SYDVKM. The CDR3 spells CASSLLAFNYGYTF. CDR3 nucleotide sequence: TGTGCCAGCAGTTTATTGGCTTTTAACTATGGCTACACCTTC.

The CDR3 loop reads CASSDWTGGKVGYTF. The CDR3 DNA follows: TGTGCCAGCAGTGACTGGACAGGGGGTAAAGTTGGCTACACCTTC. V is TRBV27 and J is TRBJ1-2, with 10 bases aligning to TRBD1. The length of the CDR3 is 15 residues. J was trimmed by 7 bases and V by 5 bases; bases with no gene match: 10. The germline CDR1 and CDR2 sequences are MNHEY and SMNVEV (reference sequence).

The CDR3 bases are TGTGCCAGCTTGGACACGGCAGGGGCCAACGTCCTGACTTTC. It is translated as CASLDTAGANVLTF. This chain joins TRBV28 and TRBJ2-6; possibly TRBD1 for D (5 bases). Germline CDR1 and CDR2: MDHEN and SYDVKM. The CDR3 has 14 residues. V gave up 8 bases and J gave up 4 bases, with 12 bases separating them.

The J gene is TRBJ2-7, the V gene TRBV7-2, with 7 bases matching TRBD2. The ends lost 3 bases at V and 0 bases at J; junction bases unmatched: 5. CDR1 SGHTA and CDR2 FQGNSA come from the germline V gene. This CDR3 has 15 residues. The DNA of the CDR3 is TGTGCCAGCAGCTTCTATCCTAGCGGCTCCTACGAGCAGTACTTC. It encodes CASSFYPSGSYEQYF.

This chain links TRBV23-1 with TRBJ2-1; 11 bases align to TRBD2. TRBV23-1 qualifies as an ORF whose function is uncertain. V lost 6 bases and J lost 5; bases outside the gene matches: 9. The CDR3 sequence is 16 residues long. As DNA, the CDR3 is TGCGCCAGCAGACGACCACTAGCGGGAGTAAACAATGAGCAGTTCTTC. Amino acids: CASRRPLAGVNNEQFF.

V is TRBV6-7 and J is TRBJ2-7; TRBD1 matches at 8 bases. TRBV6-7 is designated an ORF whose function remains uncertain. The CDR3 spans 12 residues. The trim removed 8 bases at V and 7 bases at J, leaving 7 bases unmatched. This CDR3 reads CASRPGQAEQYF. The CDR3 bases are TGTGCCAGCCGACCGGGACAGGCTGAGCAGTACTTC.

The chain has TRBV9 and TRBJ2-2; maybe TRBD1 (5 bases). Germline V gene lookup returns CDR1 SGDLS and CDR2 YYNGEE. The CDR3 totals 16 residues. V lost 4 bases and J 2 bases, leaving 15 bases between the germline ends. The CDR3 spells CASSPLDNSNTGELFF. The DNA for the CDR3 is TGTGCCAGCAGCCCACTGGACAATTCAAACACCGGGGAGCTGTTTTTT.

This clone appeared a single time. The chain links TRBV2 to TRBJ2-5; the match to TRBD1 covers 9 bases. The V gene end was trimmed by 6 bases and the J gene end by 4 bases; junction bases not matched to a gene: 9. Germline CDR1 is SNHLY and CDR2 is FYNNEI. This CDR3 comprises 15 residues. The CDR3 protein is CASRNRGLRVETQYF. CDR3 DNA sequence: TGTGCCAGCAGAAACAGGGGGCTGCGGGTAGAGACCCAGTACTTC.

V gene TRBV19 combines with J gene TRBJ2-3; 7 nucleotides align to TRBD2. V lost 2 bases and J lost 2; bases outside the gene matches: 4. The CDR3 loop spans 15 amino acids. Germline lookup yields CDR1 LNHDA and CDR2 SQIVND (reference sequence). DNA of the CDR3: TGTGCCAGTAGTATAACGGGAGGCTCCACAGATACGCAGTATTTT. As protein: CASSITGGSTDTQYF.

The rearrangement uses TRBV19 and TRBJ2-1, with TRBD2 as a possible D gene (6 bases). Trimming cost V 5 bases and J 12 bases, with 17 bases left between them. From germline, CDR1 is LNHDA and CDR2 SQIVND (reference sequence). The CDR3 is 13 amino acids. In DNA form, the CDR3 reads TGTGCCAGTAGTGACACTAGGTCGGAGGGGCAGTTCTTC. Translation: CASSDTRSEGQFF.

The chain combines TRBV13 with TRBJ2-7; no clear D. V lost 4 bases, J lost 4 bases, and 14 bases lay in between. This CDR3 contains 14 residues. Germline CDR1 is PRHDT and CDR2 is FYEKMQ (reference sequence). This chain's CDR3 is CASSYLTIPYEQYF. In nucleotides, the CDR3 is TGTGCCAGCAGCTACCTCACTATTCCTTACGAGCAGTACTTC. The full variable domain, its missing parts supplied by reference TRBV13 and TRBJ2-7, is AAGVIQSPRHLIKEKRETATLKCYPIPRHDTVYWYQQGPGQDPQFLISFYEKMQSDKGSIPDRFSAQQFSDYHSELNMSSLELGDSALYFCASSYLTIPYEQYFGPGTRLTVT.

The V gene is TRBV7-8, the J gene TRBJ1-2; D may be TRBD1 (5 bases). Per the germline V gene, CDR1 is SGHVS and CDR2 is FQNEAQ. The length of the CDR3 is 14 residues. V was cut by 5 bases and J by 5 bases, with 15 bases left in between. The CDR3 reads CASSLGDLGYGYTF. The CDR3 DNA reads as TGTGCCAGCAGCCTTGGGGACTTAGGGTATGGCTACACCTTC.

The V and J genes are TRBV4-3 and TRBJ2-5; tentative D call: TRBD2 (6 bases). The CDR3 runs 14 residues. CDR1 and CDR2 (germline): LGHNA, YSLEER. Trimming removed 4 bases at V and 2 bases at J, with 11 bases between. For the CDR3, the DNA is TGCGCCAGCAGCCCCGGGGGTTTTCAAGAGACCCAGTACTTC. Amino acid sequence: CASSPGGFQETQYF.

The chain couples TRBV27 to TRBJ2-1, with D maybe TRBD1 (5 bases). Germline V gene lookup returns CDR1 MNHEY and CDR2 SMNVEV (reference sequence). V was pared by 5 bases and J by 6 bases, with 17 bases between. The CDR3 runs 15 residues. CDR3 region: CASSPLMSQGNEQFF. DNA for the CDR3: TGTGCCAGCAGTCCCCTGATGAGCCAGGGCAATGAGCAGTTCTTC.

The V call is TRBV5-4, the J call TRBJ2-7; 8 nucleotides match TRBD1. Trimming at V came to 4 bases and at J to 3 bases, leaving 6 bases not matched to a gene. The V gene's germline CDR1 is SGHNT and CDR2 YYREEE (reference sequence). The CDR3 spans 14 residues. The DNA of the CDR3 is TGTGCCAGCAGCCACGACGGACAGGGCTACGAGCAGTACTTC. Amino acids: CASSHDGQGYEQYF.

This clone was recorded only once. The chain employs TRBV28 and TRBJ2-2; 9 nucleotides match TRBD1. Germline V lookup: CDR1 MDHEN, CDR2 SYDVKM. There are 15 residues in the CDR3. Trimming cost V 6 bases and J 6 bases; bases outside gene matches: 8. The CDR3 DNA reads as TGTGCCAGCAGCCCACCGGACAGGGGATCCGGGGAGCTGTTTTTT. Its protein product is CASSPPDRGSGELFF.

The table lists this clone with a count of one. This chain connects TRBV7-6 to TRBJ1-2; 11 bases fit TRBD1. Germline V gene lookup returns CDR1 SGHVS and CDR2 FNYEAQ. Unmatched junction bases numbered 6, after V lost 5 bases and J lost 1 base. This CDR3 region has 16 residues. The CDR3 sequence: CASSGQGALRNYGYTF. The CDR3 DNA reads as TGTGCCAGCAGCGGACAGGGGGCGCTTCGTAACTATGGCTACACCTTC.